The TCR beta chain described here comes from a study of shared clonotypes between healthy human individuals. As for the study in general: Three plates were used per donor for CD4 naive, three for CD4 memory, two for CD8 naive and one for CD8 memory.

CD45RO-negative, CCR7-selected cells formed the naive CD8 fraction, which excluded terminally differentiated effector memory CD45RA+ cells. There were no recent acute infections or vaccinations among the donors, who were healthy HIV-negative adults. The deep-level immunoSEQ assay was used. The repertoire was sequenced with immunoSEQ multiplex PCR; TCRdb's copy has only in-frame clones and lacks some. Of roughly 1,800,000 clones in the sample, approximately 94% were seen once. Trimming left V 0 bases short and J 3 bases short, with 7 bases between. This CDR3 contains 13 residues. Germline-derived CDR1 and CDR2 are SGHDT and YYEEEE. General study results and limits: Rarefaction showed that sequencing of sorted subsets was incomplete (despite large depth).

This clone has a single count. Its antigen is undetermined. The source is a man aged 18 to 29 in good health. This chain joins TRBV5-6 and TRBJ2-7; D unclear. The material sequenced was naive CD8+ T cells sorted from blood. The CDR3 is CASSLADFYEQYF. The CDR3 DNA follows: TGTGCCAGCAGCTTGGCCGATTTCTACGAGCAGTACTTC.